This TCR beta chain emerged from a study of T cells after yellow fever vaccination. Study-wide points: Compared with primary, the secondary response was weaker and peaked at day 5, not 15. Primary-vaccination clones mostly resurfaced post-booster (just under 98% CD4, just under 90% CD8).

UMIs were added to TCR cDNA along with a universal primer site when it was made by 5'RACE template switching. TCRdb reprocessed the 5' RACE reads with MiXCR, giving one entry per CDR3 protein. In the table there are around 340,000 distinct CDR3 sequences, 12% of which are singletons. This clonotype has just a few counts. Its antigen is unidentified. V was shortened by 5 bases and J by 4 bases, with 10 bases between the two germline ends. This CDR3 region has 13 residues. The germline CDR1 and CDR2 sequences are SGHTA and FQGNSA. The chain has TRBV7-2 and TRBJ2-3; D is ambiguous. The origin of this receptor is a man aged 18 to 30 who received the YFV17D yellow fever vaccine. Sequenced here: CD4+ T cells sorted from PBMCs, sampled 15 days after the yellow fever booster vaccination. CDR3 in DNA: TGTGCCAGCAGCCCCCGGTGGTCAGATACGCAGTATTTT. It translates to CASSPRWSDTQYF.